Presented here are 5 T cell receptor beta chains from one specimen sequenced in a study of blood T cell repertoires in COVID-19. The assay was immunoSEQ multiplex PCR, and TCRdb's table has in-frame clones only and misses some. The sample holds tens of thousands of clones; around 76% are singletons and the top ten take 15% to 20%. The sequencing sample was made of peripheral blood. The source of these receptors is a man in his sixties or seventies with active or convalescent COVID-19.

The V and J genes are TRBV14 and TRBJ2-3; possibly TRBD2 for D (5 bases). Germline CDR1 and CDR2: SGHDN and FVKESK. V was trimmed by 0 bases and J by 2 bases, leaving 15 bases between them. CDR3 length equals 17 residues. The CDR3 DNA reads as TGTGCCAGCAGCCAAGATTGGTCAACGGGATTCACAGATACGCAGTATTTT. Translated: CASSQDWSTGFTDTQYF.

This clone was recorded once. The chain links TRBV6-6 to TRBJ2-7; D is ambiguous. V lost 1 base and J lost 0, with 10 bases in between. CDR3 length equals 15 residues. Germline V gene lookup returns CDR1 MNHNY and CDR2 SVGAGI (reference sequence). The CDR3 DNA is TGTGCCAGCAGTTACTTCAACAGCCTCTCCTACGAGCAGTACTTC. This encodes CASSYFNSLSYEQYF.

This clone has more than one count but fewer than ten. This rearrangement joins TRBV3-1 (or the pseudogene TRBV3-2) to TRBJ1-5, with D possibly TRBD1 on 5 matching bases. The V gene lost 5 bases and the J gene lost 7 bases, with 15 bases spanning the gap. CDR1 and CDR2 (germline): LGHDT, YNNKEL (reference sequence). This CDR3 spans 14 amino acids. CDR3: CASSGQGQGQPQHF. CDR3 coding DNA: TGTGCCAGCAGCGGTCAAGGGCAGGGACAGCCCCAGCATTTT.

J is TRBJ2-3 and V is TRBV1; TRBD2, as called in the table, went unchecked against the DNA. TRBV1 is assigned pseudogene status. The CDR3 is 19 amino acids. The CDR3 DNA reads TGCACCAGCAGCCCCGGGGAAAAGCGGGGATATAAGCCGGAGGCTACGCAGTATTTT. Protein sequence: CTSSPGEKRGYKPEATQYF.

Only one count was recorded for this clone. The chain recombines TRBV7-2 with TRBJ1-5; 7 bases align to TRBD1. With 6 bases clipped from V and 5 bases from J, the junction kept 10 bases outside the gene matches. The CDR3 totals 15 residues. Germline lookup yields CDR1 SGHTA and CDR2 FQGNSA. This CDR3 reads CASSFQGDTDQPQHF. The CDR3 DNA is TGTGCCAGCAGTTTCCAGGGGGACACCGATCAGCCCCAGCATTTT.